This T cell receptor beta chain was identified in a study of blood T cell repertoires in COVID-19. Measured with immunoSEQ multiplex PCR; TCRdb has only the in-frame clones, and not every one. This table has about 250,000 clones, about 90% appearing once. Per the germline V gene, CDR1 is SGHRS and CDR2 is YFSETQ. This CDR3 is 15 amino acids long. Trimming removed 0 bases from V and 5 bases from J; junction bases left unmatched: 2. Cohort placement rested on clinical history that participants reported themselves. This clone was recorded once. The J gene is TRBJ2-5, the V gene TRBV5-1, with 12 bases lining up with TRBD1. The sample comprised PBMCs or T cells enriched from blood (not recorded which). The sequence was collected from a woman between 40 and 55 years old who had been exposed to COVID-19. The CDR3 DNA reads as TGCGCCAGCAGCTTGGGGGGACAGGGGGCCGAGACCCAGTACTTC. Its translation: CASSLGGQGAETQYF.